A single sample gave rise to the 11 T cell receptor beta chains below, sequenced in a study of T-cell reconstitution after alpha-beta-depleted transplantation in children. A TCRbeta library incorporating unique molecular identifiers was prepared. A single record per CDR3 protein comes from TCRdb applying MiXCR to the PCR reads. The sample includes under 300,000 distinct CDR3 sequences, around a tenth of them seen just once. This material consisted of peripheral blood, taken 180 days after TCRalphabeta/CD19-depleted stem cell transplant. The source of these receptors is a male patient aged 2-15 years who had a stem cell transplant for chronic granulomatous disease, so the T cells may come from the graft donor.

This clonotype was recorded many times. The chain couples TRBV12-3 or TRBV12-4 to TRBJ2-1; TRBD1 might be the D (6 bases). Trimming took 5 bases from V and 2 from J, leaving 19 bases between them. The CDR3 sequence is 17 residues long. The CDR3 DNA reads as TGTGCCAGCAGTGCCGGACAGATTCGCTTTCCCTACAATGAGCAGTTCTTC. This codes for CASSAGQIRFPYNEQFF.

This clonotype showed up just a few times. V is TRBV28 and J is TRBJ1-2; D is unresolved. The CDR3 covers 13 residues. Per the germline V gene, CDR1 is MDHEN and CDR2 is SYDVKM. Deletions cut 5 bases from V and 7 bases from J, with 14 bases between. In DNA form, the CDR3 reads TGTGCCAGCAGTCCGCCAGGATATCGTGGCTACACCTTC. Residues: CASSPPGYRGYTF.

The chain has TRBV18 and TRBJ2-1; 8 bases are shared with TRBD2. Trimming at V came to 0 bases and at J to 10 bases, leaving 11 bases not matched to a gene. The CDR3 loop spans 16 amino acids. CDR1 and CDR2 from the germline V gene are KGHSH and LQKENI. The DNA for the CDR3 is TGTGCCAGCTCACCACCGGCGAGCGGGAGCCCCGGGGAGCAGTTCTTC. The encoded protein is CASSPPASGSPGEQFF.

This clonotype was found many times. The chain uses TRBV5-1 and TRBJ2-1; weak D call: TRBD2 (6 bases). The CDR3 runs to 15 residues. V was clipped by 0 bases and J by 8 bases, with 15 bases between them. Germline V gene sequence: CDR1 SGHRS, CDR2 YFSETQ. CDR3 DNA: TGCGCCAGCAGCTTGGTTACGGGAGTGGTTCATGAGCAGTTCTTC. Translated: CASSLVTGVVHEQFF.

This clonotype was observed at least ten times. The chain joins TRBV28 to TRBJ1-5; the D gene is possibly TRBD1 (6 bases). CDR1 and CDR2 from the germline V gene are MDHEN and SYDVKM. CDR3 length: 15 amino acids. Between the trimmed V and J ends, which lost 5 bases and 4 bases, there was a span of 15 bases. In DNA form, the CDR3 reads TGTGCCAGCAGTCCAGGCCAGGGGTGGAATCAGCCCCAGCATTTT. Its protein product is CASSPGQGWNQPQHF.

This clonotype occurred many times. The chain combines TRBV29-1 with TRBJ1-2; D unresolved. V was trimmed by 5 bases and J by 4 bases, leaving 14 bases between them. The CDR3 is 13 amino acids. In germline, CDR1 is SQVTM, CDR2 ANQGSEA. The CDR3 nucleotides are TGCAGCGTTCGGTCGGGATTCGGCTATGGCTACACCTTC. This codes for CSVRSGFGYGYTF.

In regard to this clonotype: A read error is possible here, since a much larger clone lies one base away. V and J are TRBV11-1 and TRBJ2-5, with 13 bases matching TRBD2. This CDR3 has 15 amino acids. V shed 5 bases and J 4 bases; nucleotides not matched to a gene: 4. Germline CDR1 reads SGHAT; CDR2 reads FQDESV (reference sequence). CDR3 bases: TGTGCCAGCAGCCCCCGGACTAGCGGGAGAGAGACCCAGTACTTC. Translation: CASSPRTSGRETQYF.

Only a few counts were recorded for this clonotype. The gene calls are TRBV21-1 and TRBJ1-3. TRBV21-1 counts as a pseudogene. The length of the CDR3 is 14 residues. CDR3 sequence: CARGLPGSGNTIYF. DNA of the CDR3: TGTGCCAGGGGACTGCCGGGCTCTGGAAACACCATATATTTT.

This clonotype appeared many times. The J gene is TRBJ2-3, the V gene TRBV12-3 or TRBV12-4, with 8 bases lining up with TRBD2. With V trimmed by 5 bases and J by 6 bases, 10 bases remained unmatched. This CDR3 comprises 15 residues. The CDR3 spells CASSQLAGRIDTQYF. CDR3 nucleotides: TGTGCCAGCAGTCAGCTAGCGGGCCGAATTGATACGCAGTATTTT.

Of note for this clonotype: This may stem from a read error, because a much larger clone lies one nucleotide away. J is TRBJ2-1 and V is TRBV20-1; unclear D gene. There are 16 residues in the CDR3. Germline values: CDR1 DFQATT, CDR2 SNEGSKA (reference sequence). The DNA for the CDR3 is TGCTGTGCTATACGCCCTGACGGCCAAGCCTACAATGAGCAGTTCTTC. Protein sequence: CCAIRPDGQAYNEQFF.

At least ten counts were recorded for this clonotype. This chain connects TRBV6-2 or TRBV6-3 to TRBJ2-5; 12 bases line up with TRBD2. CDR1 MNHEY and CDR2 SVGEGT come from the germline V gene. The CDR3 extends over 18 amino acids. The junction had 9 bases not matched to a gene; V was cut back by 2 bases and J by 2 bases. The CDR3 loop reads CASSYPTGLAGLQETQYF. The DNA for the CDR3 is TGTGCCAGCAGTTACCCCACCGGACTAGCGGGGTTACAAGAGACCCAGTACTTC.